This T cell receptor (beta chain) was recovered during a study of beta chain features in type 1 diabetes. Turning to the study itself: The study examined roughly 100 million sorted cells across all samples.

V gave up 4 bases and J gave up 1 base, with 10 bases separating them. The length of the CDR3 is 14 residues. CDR1 and CDR2 (germline): LGHNA, YSLEER. This clone was counted only a few times. Reverse transcription of all isolated RNA meant that expressed TCRB transcripts were sequenced. Clones were sequenced by immunoSEQ multiplex PCR, and TCRdb holds only the in-frame ones, with some missing. The sample consists of 680,000 or so clones, around 15% of them appearing once. The sample comprised naive CD4+ T cells from blood. The rearrangement uses TRBV4-3 and TRBJ1-1; tentatively, D is TRBD1 (6 bases). The receptor was isolated from a man aged 18 to 29 in good health. The CDR3 nucleotides read TGCGCCAGCAGCCCCGACAGGCCGAACACTGAAGCTTTCTTT. It specifies CASSPDRPNTEAFF.